The 22 T cell receptor beta chains below all came from one sample that was sequenced in a study of blood T cell repertoires in COVID-19. This table comes from immunoSEQ multiplex PCR, and its TCRdb copy is limited to in-frame clones, with some not included. The sample gives 200,000 to 250,000 clones, about four fifths of which show up once; approximately 3.1% is in the top ten. Sequencing was carried out using PBMCs or T cells enriched from blood (not recorded which). These receptor sequences come from a woman aged 55-70 years who had recovered from COVID-19.

The chain employs TRBV7-9 and TRBJ1-1; tentatively, D is TRBD1 (6 bases). The CDR3 has 14 amino acids. Germline V CDR1 and CDR2: SEHNR, FQNEAQ (reference sequence). V lost 6 bases and J 0 bases, leaving 11 bases between the germline ends. CDR3 sequence: CASRLGALNTEAFF. Written as DNA, the CDR3 is TGTGCCAGCAGGTTGGGGGCATTGAACACTGAAGCTTTCTTT.

As DNA, the CDR3 is TGTGCCAGTAGTACCGACAGGGATTATCAGCCCCAGCATTTT. Translating it yields CASSTDRDYQPQHF. The rearrangement joins TRBV19 to TRBJ1-5; 7 bases map to TRBD1. V dropped 4 bases and J dropped 5; count of bases not matched to a gene: 5. CDR1 is LNHDA and CDR2 is SQIVND in the germline V gene (reference sequence). This CDR3 has 14 residues.

The chain joins TRBV11-3 to TRBJ2-1, with 9 nucleotides matching TRBD2. The CDR3 length is 16 residues. Losses at the gene ends were 1 base for V and 4 bases for J; bases not matched to a gene: 5. Germline V CDR1 and CDR2: SGHNT, YENEEA. The CDR3 DNA sequence: TGTGCCAGCAGCTTAGGGGGCGGGAGGGGTTACAATGAGCAGTTCTTC. Its translation is CASSLGGGRGYNEQFF.

V usage is TRBV7-9 and J usage is TRBJ2-2; D unresolved. The V and J ends lost 5 bases and 6 bases respectively, with 7 bases between them. The V gene's germline CDR1 is SEHNR and CDR2 FQNEAQ (reference sequence). The CDR3 is made up of 12 amino acids. DNA of the CDR3: TGTGCCAGCAGCCCCGGAGCCGGGGAGCTGTTTTTT. As protein: CASSPGAGELFF.

This chain connects TRBV19 to TRBJ1-4; TRBD1 matches 8 bases. The CDR3 is 16 amino acids. Trimming cost V 10 bases and J 1 base; bases outside gene matches: 11. Germline loops: CDR1 LNHDA, CDR2 SQIVND (reference sequence). In DNA, the CDR3 is TGTGCCACATCCAAGGACAGGGAGGGAACTAATGAAAAACTGTTTTTT. Encoded protein: CATSKDREGTNEKLFF.

CDR3 sequence: CASSYSGTASYGYTF. DNA for the CDR3: TGTGCCAGCAGTTACTCTGGGACAGCCAGCTATGGCTACACCTTC. This chain links TRBV6-6 with TRBJ1-2, with 7 nucleotides matching TRBD1. V lost 0 bases to trimming and J lost 4 bases; unmatched junction nucleotides: 5. Germline V gives CDR1 MNHNY, CDR2 SVGAGI (reference sequence). This CDR3 has 15 amino acids.

The J gene is TRBJ1-1, the V gene TRBV27; D gene ambiguous. The V gene lost 5 bases and the J gene lost 2 bases, with 15 bases spanning the gap. From germline, CDR1 is MNHEY and CDR2 SMNVEV (reference sequence). The CDR3 is made up of 15 amino acids. Here the CDR3 reads CASSRLSRGNTEAFF. CDR3 nucleotides: TGTGCCAGCAGTCGTTTATCACGGGGAAACACTGAAGCTTTCTTT.

This sequence joins TRBV28 and TRBJ2-3; 9 nucleotides line up with TRBD1. Germline loops: CDR1 MDHEN, CDR2 SYDVKM. CDR3 length: 15 residues. V was clipped by 10 bases and J by 1 base; unmatched bases: 9. This chain's CDR3 is CATGRGDRGTDTQYF. The CDR3 DNA reads TGTGCCACCGGCAGAGGGGACAGGGGCACAGATACGCAGTATTTT.

This sequence joins TRBV7-2 and TRBJ1-4, with D uncertain. There are 16 residues in the CDR3. Trimming took 5 bases from V and 4 from J, leaving 17 bases between them. Germline V gives CDR1 SGHTA, CDR2 FQGNSA. The CDR3 DNA reads TGTGCCAGCAGCCCCGCCCGCCAGGCCCTTAATGAAAAACTGTTTTTT. Translating it yields CASSPARQALNEKLFF.

The V and J genes are TRBV10-3 and TRBJ1-1; 7 nucleotides align to TRBD1. V trimming: 4 bases; J trimming: 2 bases; junction bases outside the gene matches: 7. The CDR3 is 15 residues long. Germline V gives CDR1 ENHRY, CDR2 SYGVKD. The CDR3 reads CAISGQGGGNTEAFF. The DNA of the CDR3 is TGTGCCATCAGTGGACAGGGCGGCGGAAACACTGAAGCTTTCTTT.

The chain is built from TRBV2 and TRBJ2-1; D is undetermined. V gave up 2 bases and J gave up 3 bases, with 11 bases separating them. The CDR3 has 15 amino acids. CDR1 is SNHLY and CDR2 is FYNNEI in the germline V gene. This chain's CDR3 is CASSELLASYNEQFF. The DNA for the CDR3 is TGTGCCAGCAGTGAATTGCTGGCCAGCTACAATGAGCAGTTCTTC.

V usage is TRBV19 and J usage is TRBJ1-2, with TRBD1 identical over 10 bases. CDR1 is LNHDA, CDR2 SQIVND, per germline (reference sequence). The J segment lost 5 bases and the V segment lost 5 bases, leaving 8 bases of the junction unmatched. This CDR3 has 15 amino acids. This chain's CDR3 is CASSPRDRGLYGYTF. The CDR3 bases are TGTGCCAGTAGTCCGAGGGACAGGGGATTATATGGCTACACCTTC.

The sample holds one count of this clone. The chain employs TRBV5-4 and TRBJ2-7, with 13 bases matching TRBD2. This CDR3 has 15 residues. Germline V gene lookup returns CDR1 SGHNT and CDR2 YYREEE (reference sequence). Trimming took 4 bases from V and 6 from J; bases not matched to a gene: 7. CDR3 nucleotide sequence: TGTGCCAGCAGCCAGGGACTAGCGGGACAAGGCGAGCAGTACTTC. This sequence encodes CASSQGLAGQGEQYF.

The chain has TRBV12-3 or TRBV12-4 and TRBJ1-2, with a weak D call TRBD1 (5 bases). This CDR3 is built from 13 residues. V was pared by 5 bases and J by 2 bases, with 9 bases between. The CDR3 bases are TGTGCCAGCAGTCCCAGGGAAAACTATGGCTACACCTTC. Protein sequence: CASSPRENYGYTF.

The chain recombines TRBV5-1 with TRBJ2-2; D is ambiguous. The CDR3 loop spans 11 amino acids. V lost 3 bases to trimming and J lost 8 bases, with 5 bases between them. Germline-derived CDR1 and CDR2 are SGHRS and YFSETQ. The CDR3 sequence is CASSSRGELFF. DNA of the CDR3: TGCGCCAGCAGCTCCAGGGGGGAGCTGTTTTTT. Looking up the rest from reference TRBV5-1 and TRBJ2-2 gives the full variable domain: KAGVTQTPRYLIKTRGQQVTLSCSPISGHRSVSWYQQTPGQGLQFLFEYFSETQRNKGNFPGRFSGRQFSNSRSEMNVSTLELGDSALYLCASSSRGELFFGEGSRLTVL.

There are a few counts of this clone. This chain links TRBV11-2 with TRBJ1-2; D unclear. The CDR3 totals 14 residues. The germline V gene has CDR1 SGHAT and CDR2 FQNNGV. V lost 0 bases, J lost 0 bases, and 5 bases lay in between. CDR3 DNA sequence: TGTGCCAGCAGCTTAGAGGGCTCTAACTATGGCTACACCTTC. Encoded protein: CASSLEGSNYGYTF.

V is TRBV21-1 and J is TRBJ2-5; the table's TRBD1 call for D was not verified on the DNA. TRBV21-1 is listed as a pseudogene. The CDR3 runs to 18 residues. The CDR3 region is CASEVPLLGRRAQETQYF. The CDR3 region has the DNA TGTGCCAGCGAGGTCCCCCTGTTGGGGCGGCGTGCTCAAGAGACCCAGTACTTC.

This clone was seen once. This chain links TRBV24-1 with TRBJ2-3, with D perhaps matching TRBD1 (5 bases). Germline CDR1 and CDR2: KGHDR and SFDVKD. Trimming cost V 9 bases and J 2 bases, with 11 bases left between them. This CDR3 has 13 amino acids. The CDR3 here is CATGDSFTDTQYF. The CDR3 DNA sequence: TGTGCCACCGGCGACAGCTTCACAGATACGCAGTATTTT.

This chain links TRBV19 with TRBJ2-1, with no clear D. V lost 0 bases, J lost 12 bases, and 24 bases lay in between. The CDR3 has 17 residues. Germline loops: CDR1 LNHDA, CDR2 SQIVND (reference sequence). The CDR3 loop is CASSIDNPGFMSRSQFF. In DNA form, the CDR3 reads TGTGCCAGTAGTATAGATAATCCGGGTTTTATGTCGCGGTCGCAGTTCTTC.

The chain recombines TRBV6-1 with TRBJ2-6; D call uncertain. CDR3 size: 15 residues. The germline V and J ends were trimmed by 2 bases and 2 bases, with 7 bases remaining between them. Germline CDR1 is MNHNS and CDR2 is SASEGT. The CDR3 region is CASSETGAGANVLTF. CDR3 coding DNA: TGTGCCAGCAGTGAAACTGGTGCTGGGGCCAACGTCCTGACTTTC.

The V gene is TRBV11-2, the J gene TRBJ2-6; D gene unclear. V lost 3 bases, J lost 4 bases, and 7 bases lay in between. The CDR3 totals 14 residues. CDR1 SGHAT and CDR2 FQNNGV come from the germline V gene. This CDR3 is CASSLSHGANVLTF. The CDR3 DNA reads as TGTGCCAGCAGCTTGTCACACGGGGCCAACGTCCTGACTTTC.

The chain links TRBV27 to TRBJ2-5; 9 bases are a match to TRBD1. Trimming at V came to 5 bases and at J to 4 bases, leaving 8 bases not matched to a gene. The CDR3 sequence is 15 residues long. Germline lookup yields CDR1 MNHEY and CDR2 SMNVEV (reference sequence). Written as DNA, the CDR3 is TGTGCCAGCAGTACGGGACAGGGTATAGGAGAGACCCAGTACTTC. Protein: CASSTGQGIGETQYF.